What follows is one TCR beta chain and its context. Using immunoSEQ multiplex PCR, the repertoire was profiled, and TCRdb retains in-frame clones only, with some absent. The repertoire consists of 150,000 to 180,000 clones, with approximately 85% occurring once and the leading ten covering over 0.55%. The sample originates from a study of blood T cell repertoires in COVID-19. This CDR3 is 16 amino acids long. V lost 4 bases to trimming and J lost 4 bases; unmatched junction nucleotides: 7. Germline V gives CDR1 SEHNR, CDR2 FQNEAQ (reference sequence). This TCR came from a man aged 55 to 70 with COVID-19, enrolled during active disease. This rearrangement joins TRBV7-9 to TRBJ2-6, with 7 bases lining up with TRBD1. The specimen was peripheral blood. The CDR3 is CASSSTGTAGANVLTF. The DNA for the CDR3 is TGTGCCAGCAGCTCCACCGGGACAGCCGGGGCCAACGTCCTGACTTTC.